This T cell receptor (beta chain) is from a study of blood T cell repertoires in COVID-19. The wider study: Sample material is recorded as cDNA or gDNA derived from T cells, B-cell-depleted T cells, or PBMCs.

This CDR3 is 15 amino acids long. The germline CDR1 and CDR2 sequences are SGHNT and YYREEE (reference sequence). The V end lost 0 bases, the J end lost 4 bases, and 10 bases lay between the germline ends. Method: immunoSEQ multiplex PCR; TCRdb's copy keeps in-frame clones and lacks some. The profile shows tens of thousands of clones, less than 90% of them singletons. The genes are TRBV5-4 and TRBJ2-2; TRBD2 might be the D (5 bases). The sample consisted of peripheral blood. This receptor was identified in a human donor in a cohort sampled during active COVID-19. The CDR3 reads CASSLASPGTGELFF. Written as DNA, the CDR3 is TGTGCCAGCAGCTTGGCTAGCCCGGGCACCGGGGAGCTGTTTTTT.